The rows below give T cell receptor beta chains drawn from one sample of a study of T cells expressing NK-cell markers. Each CDR3 protein gets one entry in TCRdb, which reprocessed the 5' RACE reads and gives no DNA. The sample yields about 460,000 distinct CDR3 sequences, of which the top ten take up more than 1.4%. Sequenced material: blood T cells: a sorted CD56 or NKG2C T cell subset, CD4+ or CD8+ T cells, or bulk PBMC T cells (not recorded which). The receptors derive from a woman in her forties or fifties in good health. The CDR3 runs from the conserved cysteine through the conserved F or W. Fields, in order: J gene, V gene, CDR3 protein.

TRBJ1-1 TRBV7-8 CASGPATNTEAFF
TRBJ2-1 TRBV10-1 CASSESTIGRVYNEQFF
TRBJ2-7 TRBV20-1 CSARSESGYEQYF
TRBJ1-2 TRBV12-3/TRBV12-4 CASSPGTGADYGYTF
TRBJ1-1 TRBV5-1 CASSLGTFSEAFF
TRBJ2-1 TRBV12-5 CASVSAASSYNEQFF
TRBJ2-7 TRBV29-1 CSVEIDSGTYEQYF
TRBJ2-1 TRBV12-3/TRBV12-4 CASSILYEQFF
TRBJ2-1 TRBV5-6 CASSLVEVTRVYNEQFF
TRBJ2-1 TRBV6-5 CASSPVDWDRQEQFF
TRBJ1-1 TRBV5-1 CASQGYGQPEAFF
TRBJ2-2 TRBV3-1 CASNRGGGLNTGELFF
TRBJ1-6 TRBV3-1 CASSSRTGESPLHF
TRBJ2-5 TRBV24-1 CATSGQGWQETQYF
TRBJ2-3 TRBV29-1 CSVEASGRAGGTDTQYF
TRBJ1-5 TRBV27 CASSPRRSKYQPQHF
TRBJ2-5 TRBV12-3/TRBV12-4 CASSLAGPSAETQYF
TRBJ2-7 TRBV7-9 CASSSSGLHEQYF
TRBJ1-1 TRBV5-1 CASSNSGLTEAFF
TRBJ1-4 TRBV6-5 CASSYRTSGGNEKLFF
TRBJ2-2 TRBV20-1 CSARGAMEGKTTSAGELFF
TRBJ2-3 TRBV20-1 CSGAPLSSGSTDTQYF
TRBJ1-1 TRBV7-8 CASSLGATQNTEAFF
TRBJ2-1 TRBV7-9 CASRSRGGSTLNEQFF
TRBJ2-7 TRBV10-3 CAISDSPTSYEQYF
TRBJ2-1 TRBV2 CASSLGPPVVFF
TRBJ2-5 TRBV6-5 CASSYSRTSGSGVTQYF
TRBJ2-3 TRBV5-1 CASSRELAGGQRGDTQYF
TRBJ1-2 TRBV5-1 CASSVATGYGYTF
TRBJ2-7 TRBV7-8 CASSLRRASSYEQYF
TRBJ2-5 TRBV7-9 CASTGLDQETQYF
TRBJ2-5 TRBV12-3/TRBV12-4 CASTNGLAGWQETQYF
TRBJ2-6 TRBV12-3/TRBV12-4 CASSPLGATTNVLTF
TRBJ2-1 TRBV7-9 CASSLPSKTGGNGKSSYNEQFF
TRBJ2-1 TRBV20-1 CSAGLAGAGGEQFF
TRBJ1-1 TRBV20-1 CSARALGTDNTEAFF
TRBJ2-1 TRBV20-1 CSAGRTSGRNEQFF
TRBJ2-2 TRBV4-1 CASSRPTSDPGELFF
TRBJ2-3 TRBV30 CAWSVETSYTQYF
TRBJ2-1 TRBV11-2 CASSSLTGRGNEQFF
TRBJ1-5 TRBV9 CASSVGSGPDQPQHF
TRBJ2-2 TRBV12-3/TRBV12-4 CASSPNGYTGELFF
TRBJ2-5 TRBV29-1 CSAHNLGETQYF
TRBJ2-3 TRBV6-1 CASSARTTASGYTDTQYF
TRBJ2-1 TRBV6-2/TRBV6-3 CASLGVSGSENYNEQFF
TRBJ2-1 TRBV29-1 CSVGREFDEQFF
TRBJ2-3 TRBV30 CAWNNADTQYF
TRBJ2-3 TRBV20-1 CSASGTSGRWQYF
TRBJ2-5 TRBV7-6 CASSSFSDQETQYF
TRBJ2-3 TRBV3-1 CASSHGEAADTQYF